This T cell receptor beta chain was captured by sequencing in a study of neurological immune-mediated disorders. Study-wide points: TCR-beta repertoires seemed private in all groups, with no expanded CDR3 amino acid sequences shared. HTLV-1-associated myelopathy had the most TCR clonal expansion, whereas multiple sclerosis had the least (lower than in healthy controls).

At least ten counts were recorded for this clonotype. What it binds is not known. The cDNA was generated through 5'RACE incorporating 10-nucleotide random UMIs. In every sequencing run, more than 180 million TCR-beta sequences were generated from 15-18 subjects. TCRdb redid the calling of the 5' RACE reads with MiXCR, one entry per CDR3 protein. The data hold around 94,000 distinct CDR3 sequences, with roughly 3.5% observed a single time. The sample consisted of PBMCs. The sequence came from a woman aged 18-29 years with multiple sclerosis.

The CDR3 DNA reads TGCGCCAGCAGCCCTCCACTACGGGACAGTGTTTCTGATACGCAGTATTTT. It encodes CASSPPLRDSVSDTQYF. The J gene is TRBJ2-3, the V gene TRBV5-1; 7 bases align to TRBD1. Germline V gene data show CDR1 as SGHRS and CDR2 as YFSETQ. V lost 4 bases, J lost 6 bases, and 17 bases stayed unmatched. This CDR3 region has 17 residues.